The source of this T cell receptor (beta chain) is a study of blood T cell repertoires in COVID-19. Turning to the study itself: Both acute and convalescent COVID-19 samples were obtained from the United States, Italy and Spain. T cells, B-cell-depleted T cells, or PBMCs supplied cDNA or gDNA.

Authors' methods: Amplification of reference gene primers was used by the study to estimate nucleated cell counts. This table comes from immunoSEQ multiplex PCR, and its TCRdb copy is limited to in-frame clones, with some not included. V, J and clone size were drawn from that table, and D and trimming were deduced from the DNA. This sample has around 160,000 clones, with around 82% found just once. Germline V CDR1 and CDR2: MNHEY, SMNVEV (reference sequence). The V segment lost 6 bases and the J segment 1 base; nucleotides outside the gene matches: 6. This CDR3 spans 15 amino acids. The chain employs TRBV27 and TRBJ2-1; TRBD2 matches 7 bases. The sequence was collected from a man in his fifties or sixties with active or convalescent COVID-19. Source material: peripheral blood. DNA of the CDR3: TGTGCCAGCAGCCGAGCGGGGTGGTCCTACAATGAGCAGTTCTTC. It is translated as CASSRAGWSYNEQFF.